This T cell receptor beta chain stems from a study of radiation and T cells in renal cell carcinoma. Study in general: Nephrectomy followed 15 Gy stereotactic body radiation by 4 weeks.

Data came from immunoSEQ multiplex PCR; TCRdb stores just in-frame clones and leaves some out. The profile shows more than 100,000 clones, around nine tenths of them singletons. The CDR3 spans 13 residues. CDR1 is SQVTM, CDR2 ANQGSEA, per germline. V lost 6 bases to trimming and J lost 3 bases, with 14 bases between them. Sample time point: blood 2 weeks post-SBRT. Treatment described: 15 Gy SBRT to primary tumor, nephrectomy 4 weeks later. The chain links TRBV29-1 to TRBJ1-2; weak D call: TRBD1 (6 bases). The specimen was blood, collected from a patient whose treatment included radiotherapy and nephrectomy. This TCR came from a woman between 65 and 79 years old with renal cell carcinoma. The CDR3 spells CSVSRTEYYGYTF. For the CDR3, the DNA is TGCAGCGTGTCTAGGACAGAGTACTATGGCTACACCTTC. Drawing the rest from reference TRBV29-1 and TRBJ1-2, the complete variable domain is SAVISQKPSRDICQRGTSLTIQCQVDSQVTMMFWYRQQPGQSLTLIATANQGSEATYESGFVIDKFPISRPNLTFSTLTVSNMSPEDSSIYLCSVSRTEYYGYTFGSGTRLTVV.